This is a list of T cell receptor beta chains from one sample in a study of radiation and T cells in renal cell carcinoma. Method: immunoSEQ multiplex PCR; TCRdb's copy keeps in-frame clones and lacks some. This table has 9,100 or so clones, 55% to 65% appearing once. The sample consisted of tumor tissue, taken from a patient whose treatment was nephrectomy without radiotherapy. Every receptor here comes from a man in his fifties or sixties with renal cell carcinoma. The CDR3 runs from the conserved cysteine through the conserved F or W. The D gene is left open where the match is weak. Some rows mark clone size as missing; the rest say once, few, many or name a class of expanded clone.

size	J	V	D	CDR3	DNA
-	TRBJ2-3	TRBV5-1	TRBD2	CASSLGLADTDTQYF	TGCGCCAGCAGCTTGGGACTAGCGGACACAGATACGCAGTATTTT
once	TRBJ1-1	TRBV6-5	-	CASSPGDRNTEAFF	TGTGCCAGCAGTCCAGGTGACCGGAACACTGAAGCTTTCTTT
-	TRBJ1-5	TRBV6-6	TRBD1	CASMRTGGSQPQHF	TGTGCCAGCATGAGGACAGGGGGAAGTCAGCCCCAGCATTTT
-	TRBJ2-7	TRBV6-5	-	CASRGLYEQYF	TGTGCCAGCCGCGGTCTCTACGAGCAGTACTTC
-	TRBJ1-3	TRBV9	TRBD1	CASSPGTGGGNTIYF	TGTGCCAGCAGCCCGGGGACAGGAGGTGGAAACACCATATATTTT
-	TRBJ1-3	TRBV30	TRBD1	CALGQGSTSFSGNTIYF	TGTGCCTTGGGACAGGGGTCGACTTCTTTCTCTGGAAACACCATATATTTT
-	TRBJ2-3	TRBV11-2	TRBD2	CASSLTSGSTDTQYF	TGTGCCAGCAGCTTAACTAGCGGATCCACAGATACGCAGTATTTT
-	TRBJ2-3	TRBV5-6	TRBD2	CASSAGTSASDTQYF	TGTGCCAGCAGCGCCGGGACTAGCGCTTCAGATACGCAGTATTTT
-	TRBJ2-1	TRBV6-6	-	CASSYGTLRGNEQFF	TGTGCCAGCAGTTACGGGACACTCCGGGGGAATGAGCAGTTCTTC
-	TRBJ2-1	TRBV18	TRBD2	CASSGTSNNEQFF	TGTGCCAGCTCTGGGACTAGTAACAATGAGCAGTTCTTC
-	TRBJ2-1	TRBV7-9	-	CASSFGFFNEQFF	TGTGCCAGCAGCTTCGGGTTCTTCAATGAGCAGTTCTTC
-	TRBJ2-3	TRBV19	-	CASSITVTDTQYF	TGTGCCAGTAGTATAACAGTCACAGATACGCAGTATTTT
-	TRBJ1-4	TRBV25-1	-	CASSDLGPAREKLFF	TGTGCCAGCAGTGACCTCGGGCCGGCGAGGGAAAAACTGTTTTTT
-	TRBJ2-7	TRBV5-6	-	CASSLVQGGYEQYF	TGTGCCAGCAGCTTGGTACAGGGTGGGTACGAGCAGTACTTC
-	TRBJ2-3	TRBV7-2	-	CASSPPIKDTQYF	TGTGCCAGCAGCCCGCCTATTAAAGATACGCAGTATTTT
once	TRBJ2-1	TRBV7-2	-	CASSFQGEFDEQFF	TGTGCCAGCAGCTTCCAGGGAGAATTTGATGAGCAGTTCTTC
few	TRBJ2-2	TRBV7-2	-	CASNLNTGELFF	TGTGCCAGCAACTTAAACACCGGGGAGCTGTTTTTT
-	TRBJ2-7	TRBV28	-	CASSPLRDTNYEQYF	TGTGCCAGCAGCCCCCTCCGGGACACAAACTACGAGCAGTACTTC
-	TRBJ2-5	TRBV2	-	CASSPRDLQETQYF	TGTGCCAGCAGTCCCCGGGACCTCCAAGAGACCCAGTACTTC
-	TRBJ2-7	TRBV5-4	TRBD2	CASSFEAGEFYEQYF	TGTGCCAGCAGCTTCGAAGCGGGAGAATTCTACGAGCAGTACTTC
once	TRBJ2-3	TRBV7-2	-	CASSLRRRGTDTQYF	TGTGCCAGCAGCTTACGTAGAAGGGGCACAGATACGCAGTATTTT
few	TRBJ2-6	TRBV7-8	TRBD1	CASSSPDRSGANVLTF	TGTGCCAGCAGCTCTCCGGACAGGTCTGGGGCCAACGTCCTGACTTTC
once	TRBJ2-2	TRBV10-2	TRBD1	CASRVGGTGAAGELFF	TGCGCCAGCAGGGTCGGGGGGACAGGGGCGGCCGGGGAGCTGTTTTTT
-	TRBJ1-4	TRBV7-2	-	CASSLVAREKLFF	TGTGCCAGCAGCTTAGTGGCGAGAGAAAAACTGTTTTTT
-	TRBJ2-2	TRBV6-5	TRBD2	CASSYSAGGRTGELFF	TGTGCCAGCAGTTACTCGGCGGGGGGGCGGACCGGGGAGCTGTTTTTT
-	TRBJ1-3	TRBV2	-	CASSPQLGTGNTIYF	TGTGCCAGCAGTCCCCAATTGGGAACTGGAAACACCATATATTTT